The 18 T cell receptor beta chains reported below all come from one sample, sequenced in a study of blood T cell repertoires in COVID-19. Method: immunoSEQ multiplex PCR; TCRdb's copy keeps in-frame clones and lacks some. The sample has some 150,000 clones, about 90% seen once; the top ten hold about 2.1%. Sample: peripheral blood. The origin of the receptors is a human donor in a cohort sampled during active COVID-19.

The CDR3 sequence: CASSSRRLGAGHGQPQHF. In DNA form, the CDR3 reads TGTGCCAGCAGCTCCCGACGCCTTGGGGCAGGGCATGGGCAGCCCCAGCATTTT. The V and J genes are TRBV13 and TRBJ1-5; D perhaps matches TRBD1 (5 bases). The germline V gene encodes CDR1 PRHDT and CDR2 FYEKMQ (reference sequence). V lost 4 bases to trimming and J lost 7 bases, with 26 bases between them. The CDR3 loop spans 18 amino acids.

This clone was recorded once. The gene calls are TRBV7-2 and TRBJ1-3; D is perhaps TRBD1 (5 bases). The ends were cut back, 1 base at V and 0 bases at J, with 7 bases in the middle. From germline, CDR1 is SGHTA and CDR2 FQGNSA. The length of the CDR3 is 15 residues. CDR3 residues: CASSLVGGSGNTIYF. The CDR3 DNA sequence: TGTGCCAGCAGCTTAGTCGGGGGCTCTGGAAACACCATATATTTT.

This chain joins TRBV7-8 and TRBJ2-1; 10 bases align to TRBD2. CDR1 and CDR2 from the germline V gene are SGHVS and FQNEAQ. V lost 5 bases, J lost 2 bases, and 15 bases stayed unmatched. The CDR3 runs to 19 residues. CDR3 nucleotides: TGTGCCAGCAGCCCGCCCCCCCTTAGCGGGAGGCGGACCTACAATGAGCAGTTCTTC. Its protein product is CASSPPPLSGRRTYNEQFF.

The rearrangement uses TRBV15 and TRBJ2-5, with D tentatively TRBD1 (7 bases). Trimming removed 0 bases from V and 1 base from J, with 9 bases in between. Germline CDR1 LNHNV, CDR2 YYDKDF (reference sequence). This CDR3 has 15 residues. CDR3 region: CATSRDQGGQETQYF. The DNA of the CDR3 is TGTGCCACCAGCAGAGATCAGGGGGGCCAAGAGACCCAGTACTTC. The full variable domain, completed using reference TRBV15 and TRBJ2-5, is DAMVIQNPRYQVTQFGKPVTLSCSQTLNHNVMYWYQQKSSQAPKLLFHYYDKDFNNEADTPDNFQSRRPNTSFCFLDIRSPGLGDTAMYLCATSRDQGGQETQYFGPGTRLLVL.

The chain links TRBV14 to TRBJ1-1, with D unclear. Trimming took off 6 bases at V and 4 bases at J, with 12 bases between the two ends. This CDR3 is 13 amino acids long. Germline assignment: CDR1 SGHDN and CDR2 FVKESK. CDR3 region: CASRGDVGTEAFF. CDR3 nucleotides: TGTGCCAGCAGGGGAGACGTGGGCACTGAAGCTTTCTTT.

The chain recombines TRBV24-1 with TRBJ2-2, with a weak D call TRBD1 (6 bases). Germline-derived CDR1 and CDR2 are KGHDR and SFDVKD. Trimming shortened V by 3 bases and J by 6 bases, and 19 bases separated the two germline ends. The CDR3 loop spans 17 amino acids. The CDR3 loop reads CATSDTAYRDGAGELFF. The CDR3 nucleotides are TGTGCCACCAGTGATACAGCCTACAGGGACGGGGCCGGGGAGCTGTTTTTT.

This clone was counted a few times. The chain uses TRBV11-2 and TRBJ2-5; the D is unclear. The CDR3 runs to 14 residues. The V end lost 1 base, the J end lost 5 bases, and 11 bases lay between the germline ends. From germline, CDR1 is SGHAT and CDR2 FQNNGV. The CDR3 DNA follows: TGTGCCAGCAGCTTAGGGCAAAAGTGGGAGACCCAGTACTTC. This encodes CASSLGQKWETQYF.

The V gene is TRBV28, the J gene TRBJ1-5; TRBD1 is a possible D gene (6 bases). The germline gives CDR1 MDHEN, CDR2 SYDVKM. Trimming cost V 3 bases and J 5 bases, with 11 bases left between them. CDR3 length equals 14 residues. DNA for the CDR3: TGTGCCAGCAGTTTCCCACAGGGTTATCAGCCCCAGCATTTT. Translated, it gives CASSFPQGYQPQHF.

The V call is TRBV2, the J call TRBJ2-1; TRBD2 matches 13 bases. CDR1 is SNHLY and CDR2 is FYNNEI in the germline V gene. V lost 8 bases to trimming and J lost 5 bases; unmatched junction nucleotides: 6. CDR3 length equals 15 residues. CDR3 in amino acids: CASATSGRANNEQFF. CDR3 DNA: TGTGCCAGCGCCACTAGCGGGAGGGCTAACAATGAGCAGTTCTTC.

This chain uses TRBV4-3 with TRBJ1-3; TRBD1 matches 8 bases. The CDR3 runs to 15 residues. Germline V lookup: CDR1 LGHNA, CDR2 YSLEER. The V gene end was trimmed by 4 bases and the J gene end by 3 bases; junction bases not matched to a gene: 5. CDR3 DNA sequence: TGCGCCAGCAGCCGAGACAGGGGATTTGGAAACACCATATATTTT. Translation: CASSRDRGFGNTIYF.

V usage is TRBV6-5 and J usage is TRBJ2-7, with 9 bases aligning to TRBD1. Germline V gene lookup returns CDR1 MNHEY and CDR2 SVGAGI. The length of the CDR3 is 14 residues. J was trimmed by 4 bases and V by 2 bases; bases with no gene match: 3. The CDR3 nucleotides read TGTGCCAGCAGTTACCGGGACAGGGTATACGAGCAGTACTTC. Residues: CASSYRDRVYEQYF.

The sample holds one count of this clone. The chain carries TRBV7-3 and TRBJ2-1; maybe TRBD2 (7 bases). Germline V gene data show CDR1 as SGHTA and CDR2 as FQGTGA. The CDR3 spans 14 residues. The germline V and J ends were trimmed by 4 bases and 6 bases, with 13 bases remaining between them. This CDR3 reads CASSYQGGANEQFF. The CDR3 DNA is TGTGCCAGCAGCTATCAAGGGGGGGCCAATGAGCAGTTCTTC.

V is TRBV28 and J is TRBJ2-3; TRBD2 agrees at 12 bases. The V segment lost 6 bases and the J segment 2 bases; nucleotides outside the gene matches: 6. There are 16 residues in the CDR3. CDR1 and CDR2 from the germline V gene are MDHEN and SYDVKM. The CDR3 DNA follows: TGTGCCAGCAGCCCCGGACTAGCGGGGACCACAGATACGCAGTATTTT. This gives the protein CASSPGLAGTTDTQYF.

The genes are TRBV28 and TRBJ1-1, with D possibly matching TRBD1 (6 bases). CDR1 MDHEN and CDR2 SYDVKM come from the germline V gene. The V gene lost 8 bases and the J gene lost 7 bases, with 17 bases spanning the gap. The CDR3 is made up of 13 amino acids. The CDR3 nucleotides are TGTGCCAGCGTAAGTCCGGGACACCGTGAAGCTTTCTTT. Amino acid sequence: CASVSPGHREAFF. Full variable domain (remainder filled in from reference TRBV28 and TRBJ1-1): DVKVTQSSRYLVKRTGEKVFLECVQDMDHENMFWYRQDPGLGLRLIYFSYDVKMKEKGDIPEGYSVSREKKERFSLILESASTNQTSMYLCASVSPGHREAFFGQGTRLTVV.

This chain uses TRBV19 with TRBJ1-4; weak D call: TRBD1 (5 bases). V lost 0 bases and J 14 bases, leaving 10 bases between the germline ends. This CDR3 is built from 12 residues. Germline CDR1 LNHDA, CDR2 SQIVND (reference sequence). The CDR3 sequence: CASSIDLGRLFF. The CDR3 DNA is TGTGCCAGTAGTATAGATCTGGGGCGGCTGTTTTTT. Combining the CDR3 with reference TRBV19 and TRBJ1-4 gives the whole variable domain DGGITQSPKYLFRKEGQNVTLSCEQNLNHDAMYWYRQDPGQGLRLIYYSQIVNDFQKGDIAEGYSVSREKKESFPLTVTSAQKNPTAFYLCASSIDLGRLFFGSGTQLSVL.

The chain recombines TRBV5-6 with TRBJ1-1; weak D call: TRBD1 (6 bases). Per the germline V gene, CDR1 is SGHDT and CDR2 is YYEEEE. Deletions cut 0 bases from V and 11 bases from J, with 14 bases between. This CDR3 is built from 13 residues. DNA of the CDR3: TGTGCCAGCAGCTTGGTATTACAGGGCTCGGCTTTCTTT. This codes for CASSLVLQGSAFF.

The chain has TRBV5-6 and TRBJ2-2; 10 positions agree with TRBD2. This CDR3 comprises 16 residues. Trimming cost V 3 bases and J 4 bases; bases outside gene matches: 6. Per the germline V gene, CDR1 is SGHDT and CDR2 is YYEEEE. CDR3 protein: CASSSLAGGITGELFF. For the CDR3, the DNA is TGTGCCAGCAGCTCTTTAGCGGGGGGTATCACCGGGGAGCTGTTTTTT.

The V call is TRBV5-6, the J call TRBJ1-3, with TRBD1 matching over 9 bases. This CDR3 region has 18 residues. Per germline, CDR1 SGHDT and CDR2 YYEEEE. Trimming removed 3 bases from V and 2 bases from J; junction bases left unmatched: 12. CDR3 region: CASSSRGQGSTTGNTIYF. CDR3 DNA: TGTGCCAGCAGCTCCAGGGGACAGGGAAGCACTACTGGAAACACCATATATTTT.